These 16 T cell receptor beta chains were all obtained from the same sample, sequenced in a study of CD8+CD57+ T cells in acquired aplastic anemia. By flow cytometry, patients selected for sequencing had shown an expansion of CD8+CD57+ cells. CDR3 and TCR beta VDJ profiling relied on a genomic DNA template. MiXCR, applied by TCRdb to the reads, yields one record per CDR3 protein. The repertoire holds about 180,000 distinct CDR3 sequences, with 55% to 65% as singletons. Source material: sorted CD4+, CD8+, or CD8+CD57+ T cells (not recorded which) from PBMCs. These receptors originate from a human donor with aplastic anemia.

This sequence joins TRBV29-1 and TRBJ2-7; a possible D gene is TRBD1 (6 bases). CDR1 and CDR2 from the germline V gene are SQVTM and ANQGSEA. The ends were cut back, 8 bases at V and 3 bases at J, with 11 bases in the middle. CDR3 length: 11 residues. The CDR3 nucleotides are TGCAGCAGCCGGGACAACTACGAGCAGTACTTC. Its protein product is CSSRDNYEQYF.

The chain has TRBV20-1 and TRBJ2-7; 10 positions match TRBD2. The CDR3 length is 16 residues. Germline V CDR1 and CDR2: DFQATT, SNEGSKA (reference sequence). V lost 3 bases to trimming and J lost 4 bases; unmatched junction nucleotides: 12. As DNA, the CDR3 is TGCAGTGCTAGCCTCATACTAGCGGGGAGCCGATACGAGCAGTACTTC. Its translation: CSASLILAGSRYEQYF.

V and J are TRBV6-2 or TRBV6-3 and TRBJ1-2; the D is unclear. V lost 7 bases, J lost 5 bases, and 8 bases lay in between. CDR3 size: 11 residues. In germline, CDR1 is MNHEY, CDR2 SVGEGT. The CDR3 DNA reads as TGTGCCAGCACCTCAGGTTATGGCTACACCTTC. Protein product: CASTSGYGYTF.

This chain uses TRBV29-1 with TRBJ2-7, with 8 bases that match TRBD2. CDR1 is SQVTM, CDR2 ANQGSEA, per germline. With V trimmed by 7 bases and J by 4 bases, 12 bases remained unmatched. The CDR3 runs 14 residues. The CDR3: CSAVTSASIYEQYF. The DNA for the CDR3 is TGCAGCGCGGTGACTAGCGCGAGTATATACGAGCAGTACTTC.

This clonotype was counted ten times or more. This chain uses TRBV19 with TRBJ2-7; 7 nucleotides line up with TRBD1. Looked up from germline, CDR1 is LNHDA and CDR2 is SQIVND (reference sequence). With 6 bases clipped from V and 7 bases from J, the junction kept 15 bases outside the gene matches. This CDR3 has 15 residues. Here the CDR3 DNA reads TGTGCCAGTAGCCCAACAGGGGTATATACAGGGGAGCAGTACTTC. This translates into CASSPTGVYTGEQYF.

This clonotype was counted ten times or more. The CDR3 DNA reads as TGTGCCAGCAGTCCCCCCGGGCTCAGCTATGGCTACACCTTC. Its translation is CASSPPGLSYGYTF. The J gene is TRBJ1-2, the V gene TRBV25-1, with unresolved D. Germline CDR1 MGHDK, CDR2 SYGVNS. The CDR3 loop spans 14 amino acids. Trimming pared 5 bases from V and 4 bases from J, leaving 14 bases between.

The V call is TRBV6-5, the J call TRBJ2-1, with D uncertain. V lost 6 bases, J lost 7 bases, and 10 bases lay in between. The CDR3 is made up of 12 amino acids. CDR1 and CDR2 from the germline V gene are MNHEY and SVGAGI. This chain's CDR3 is CASRRDGNEQFF. The CDR3 DNA reads TGTGCCAGCAGGCGTGATGGGAATGAGCAGTTCTTC.

The V gene is TRBV28, the J gene TRBJ2-1, with D uncertain. The length of the CDR3 is 13 residues. The germline CDR1 and CDR2 sequences are MDHEN and SYDVKM. Trimming stripped 6 bases from V and 6 bases from J, with 12 bases between. The CDR3 spells CASSITPRNEQFF. Written as DNA, the CDR3 is TGTGCCAGCAGCATAACACCTCGCAATGAGCAGTTCTTC.

The rearrangement joins TRBV20-1 to TRBJ1-1, with 7 bases matching TRBD1. This CDR3 contains 17 residues. From germline, CDR1 is DFQATT and CDR2 SNEGSKA (reference sequence). V shed 6 bases and J 4 bases; nucleotides not matched to a gene: 20. Written as DNA, the CDR3 is TGCAGTGCCTTCATCGTAACAGGGGCTGGGAGGGGCACTGAAGCTTTCTTT. Encoded protein: CSAFIVTGAGRGTEAFF.

Comments on this clonotype: Compared with germline, one end of the junction differs, possibly owing to a read error. The CDR3 loop is CASSPGTGLFGHTF. The CDR3 DNA follows: TGTGCCAGCAGTCCCGGGACAGGGCTATTTGGCCACACCTTC. This chain connects TRBV27 to TRBJ1-2, with 9 bases matching TRBD1. The CDR3 contains 14 residues. Germline CDR1 MNHEY, CDR2 SMNVEV (reference sequence).

This clonotype occurred many times. The chain recombines TRBV6-6 with TRBJ2-7; 8 bases agree with TRBD2. Per germline, CDR1 MNHNY and CDR2 SVGAGI (reference sequence). The CDR3 runs 17 residues. J lost 0 bases, V lost 0 bases, and 7 bases had no gene match. The CDR3 DNA reads as TGTGCCAGCAGTTACTCGGAGAGGCGGGGGGTCTCCTACGAGCAGTACTTC. This gives the protein CASSYSERRGVSYEQYF.

CDR3 bases: TGTGCTAGCGGCTTAGGGCATGAAGAGGGACGAGGGACCCAGTACTTC. This sequence encodes CASGLGHEEGRGTQYF. V is TRBV7-7 and J is TRBJ2-5; possibly TRBD2 for D (6 bases). CDR1 and CDR2 (germline): SSHAT, FNYEAQ (reference sequence). The CDR3 covers 16 residues.

The chain combines TRBV7-8 with TRBJ1-2, with D hard to call. Germline CDR1 reads SGHVS; CDR2 reads FQNEAQ. V was cut by 1 base and J by 13 bases, with 10 bases left in between. This CDR3 is built from 11 residues. The chain's CDR3 is CASSLGGLGTF. The CDR3 DNA reads TGTGCCAGCAGCTTAGGTGGCTTGGGCACCTTC.

J is TRBJ2-6 and V is TRBV7-8; D call uncertain. Germline CDR1 reads SGHVS; CDR2 reads FQNEAQ. Trimming left V 2 bases short and J 0 bases short, with 8 bases between. The CDR3 covers 16 residues. This CDR3 is CASSLLGYSGANVLTF. The CDR3 DNA follows: TGTGCCAGCAGCTTACTTGGGTACTCTGGGGCCAACGTCCTGACTTTC.

There are many counts of this clonotype. The chain employs TRBV9 and TRBJ2-7, with TRBD2 as a possible D gene (6 bases). Trimming took 4 bases from V and 2 from J, leaving 13 bases between them. This CDR3 has 14 residues. The germline V gene has CDR1 SGDLS and CDR2 YYNGEE. For the CDR3, the DNA is TGTGCCAGCAGCCCGCGGGACCGCGCCTACGAGCAGTACTTC. This sequence encodes CASSPRDRAYEQYF.

This clonotype was found a few times. The chain combines TRBV7-2 with TRBJ2-7; perhaps TRBD1 as D (7 bases). This CDR3 contains 16 residues. The germline gives CDR1 SGHTA, CDR2 FQGNSA. Trimming took 2 bases from V and 2 from J, leaving 16 bases between them. CDR3 sequence (DNA): TGTGCCAGCAGCTTACCCGGGGGCAGGGGGGCCTACGAGCAGTACTTC. Residues: CASSLPGGRGAYEQYF. The whole variable domain, remainder taken from reference TRBV7-2 and TRBJ2-7, is GAGVSQSPSNKVTEKGKDVELRCDPISGHTALYWYRQSLGQGLEFLIYFQGNSAPDKSGLPSDRFSAERTGGSVSTLTIQRTQQEDSAVYLCASSLPGGRGAYEQYFGPGTRLTVT.